This TCR beta chain was identified in a study of response to subunit inactivated influenza vaccine. Each CDR3 protein is one row after TCRdb ran MiXCR on the RT-PCR reads. The sample has more than 250,000 distinct CDR3 sequences, just over 20% seen once. This clonotype came up many times. V lost 4 bases, J lost 2 bases, and 6 bases lay in between. This CDR3 is built from 12 residues. Germline lookup yields CDR1 MDHEN and CDR2 SYDVKM. The chain couples TRBV28 to TRBJ2-7; no clear D gene. This sample comprised PBMCs from blood, obtained about 20 months after vaccination. The TCR originated in a man aged 50-75 years who received an inactivated influenza vaccine. In DNA, the CDR3 is TGTGCCAGCAGTTCCTTCACCTACGAGCAGTACTTC. It is translated as CASSSFTYEQYF.